These T cell receptor beta chains were read from a single sample in a study of T cells after yellow fever vaccination. TCRdb fed the 5' RACE reads into MiXCR, producing one record per CDR3 protein. The table records a few hundred thousand distinct CDR3 sequences, roughly 20% of them present only once. This sample comprised PBMCs, obtained before the yellow fever booster vaccination. The receptors were sampled from a man between 18 and 29 years old who received the YFV17D yellow fever vaccine. Each CDR3 is given with its conserved first and last residue. The order of the fields is V gene, CDR3 protein.

v_call: TRBV4-3; cdr3_aa: CASSQDIWAAYNEQFF
v_call: TRBV6-4; cdr3_aa: CASSGTVNTGELFF
v_call: TRBV28; cdr3_aa: CASSLTGQGNTIYF
v_call: TRBV27; cdr3_aa: CASSSYPGSSYEQYF
v_call: TRBV9; cdr3_aa: CASSVGNEQYF
v_call: TRBV29-1; cdr3_aa: CSVASGGAFGNEQFF
v_call: TRBV7-3; cdr3_aa: CASSPGGGHLSDTQYF
v_call: TRBV6-2/TRBV6-3; cdr3_aa: CASKGLAWDGNQPQHF
v_call: TRBV24-1; cdr3_aa: CATSGLADLETQYF
v_call: TRBV7-8; cdr3_aa: CASSSNNQPQHF
v_call: TRBV28; cdr3_aa: CASSFVGTWERTSGNTIYF
v_call: TRBV6-2/TRBV6-3; cdr3_aa: CASSWTGRDIQYF
v_call: TRBV12-3/TRBV12-4; cdr3_aa: CASSLEDRNQPQHF
v_call: TRBV24-1; cdr3_aa: CATSEDGTAGNTIYF
v_call: TRBV15; cdr3_aa: CATSAEGKEKNTEAFF
v_call: TRBV4-3; cdr3_aa: CASSQNMGFQPQHF
v_call: TRBV4-3; cdr3_aa: CASSQDRYRPTYGYTF
v_call: TRBV27; cdr3_aa: CASSSGQGPMNTEAFF
v_call: TRBV7-2; cdr3_aa: CASSLASIAGAGEQYF
v_call: TRBV15; cdr3_aa: CATNKGVGETQYF
v_call: TRBV5-6; cdr3_aa: CASRQGADYGYTF
v_call: TRBV2; cdr3_aa: CASSVTGGEQYF